This entry lists 19 T cell receptor beta chains sequenced from one sample in a study of early stage breast cancer tumors. TCRdb keeps only in-frame clones here, not all; method: immunoSEQ multiplex PCR. In the table there are tens of thousands of clones, more than 60% of which are singletons. The sample comprised blood. The receptor set was obtained from a young adult with breast cancer.

V and J are TRBV7-8 and TRBJ1-1; D uncertain. This CDR3 has 19 residues. V lost 3 bases, J lost 0 bases, and 23 bases lay in between. Germline values: CDR1 SGHVS, CDR2 FQNEAQ. This chain's CDR3 is CASSFGLGSDLRLNTEAFF. In nucleotides, the CDR3 is TGTGCCAGCAGCTTCGGTTTGGGATCAGACCTCCGTTTGAACACTGAAGCTTTCTTT.

This chain uses TRBV6-6 with TRBJ1-2; TRBD1 matches at 7 bases. Germline trimming cut 7 bases from V and 3 bases from J; bases unmatched to any gene: 14. Germline V gene lookup returns CDR1 MNHNY and CDR2 SVGAGI (reference sequence). The CDR3 contains 16 residues. The CDR3 region is CASTDLTGTVYYGYTF. CDR3 DNA: TGTGCCAGCACCGACCTAACCGGGACAGTATACTATGGCTACACCTTC.

This clone was recorded a few times. The chain employs TRBV5-1 and TRBJ1-1; D ambiguous. The CDR3 extends over 13 amino acids. Germline V CDR1 and CDR2: SGHRS, YFSETQ. V dropped 4 bases and J dropped 1 base, with 8 bases sitting between them. DNA of the CDR3: TGCGCCAGCAGCCTCCTGGGGAACACTGAAGCTTTCTTT. This encodes CASSLLGNTEAFF. The entire variable domain, with the rest obtained from reference TRBV5-1 and TRBJ1-1, is as follows: KAGVTQTPRYLIKTRGQQVTLSCSPISGHRSVSWYQQTPGQGLQFLFEYFSETQRNKGNFPGRFSGRQFSNSRSEMNVSTLELGDSALYLCASSLLGNTEAFFGQGTRLTVV.

The chain uses TRBV29-1 and TRBJ1-1; D is possibly TRBD1 (6 bases). CDR1 SQVTM and CDR2 ANQGSEA come from the germline V gene. This CDR3 contains 14 residues. The germline V and J ends were trimmed by 2 bases and 4 bases, with 14 bases remaining between them. CDR3 sequence reads: CSVEKGGGGTEAFF. CDR3 in DNA: TGCAGCGTTGAAAAGGGGGGAGGGGGCACTGAAGCTTTCTTT. The whole variable domain, remainder taken from reference TRBV29-1 and TRBJ1-1, is SAVISQKPSRDICQRGTSLTIQCQVDSQVTMMFWYRQQPGQSLTLIATANQGSEATYESGFVIDKFPISRPNLTFSTLTVSNMSPEDSSIYLCSVEKGGGGTEAFFGQGTRLTVV.

The rearrangement joins TRBV7-9 to TRBJ1-1, with 8 bases that match TRBD1. The CDR3 covers 18 residues. CDR1 and CDR2 from the germline V gene are SEHNR and FQNEAQ (reference sequence). V gave up 5 bases and J gave up 4 bases; unmatched junction bases: 18. The CDR3 is CASSPQLGQVKIFTEAFF. CDR3 bases: TGTGCCAGCAGCCCACAATTGGGACAGGTCAAAATCTTCACTGAAGCTTTCTTT.

The rearrangement uses TRBV6-5 and TRBJ2-7; 10 positions agree with TRBD2. J gave up 3 bases and V 6 bases, and 5 bases lay outside the gene matches. This CDR3 region has 14 residues. CDR1 and CDR2 from the germline V gene are MNHEY and SVGAGI. This CDR3 is CASRAGGTVYEQYF. CDR3 in DNA: TGTGCCAGCAGAGCGGGAGGGACGGTCTACGAGCAGTACTTC.

This clone has just a few counts. The V gene is TRBV7-9, the J gene TRBJ1-1, with D tentatively TRBD1 (5 bases). CDR3 size: 17 residues. Germline CDR1 is SEHNR and CDR2 is FQNEAQ (reference sequence). The V end lost 5 bases, the J end lost 3 bases, and 22 bases lay between the germline ends. This chain's CDR3 is CASSKIPPTEKDTEAFF. DNA for the CDR3: TGTGCCAGCAGCAAGATCCCACCGACAGAGAAGGACACTGAAGCTTTCTTT.

The chain employs TRBV7-9 and TRBJ2-5; D possibly corresponds to TRBD2 (5 bases). The DNA end favors TRBJ2-7, so the J call may be wrong. Germline CDR1 and CDR2: SEHNR and FQNEAQ (reference sequence). CDR3 length: 13 amino acids. CDR3 residues: CASTPGTSYEQYF. The CDR3 DNA reads as TGTGCCAGCACCCCGGGCACTAGTTACGAGCAGTACTTC.

This clone occurred once. V usage is TRBV6-6 and J usage is TRBJ2-1; D perhaps matches TRBD1 (5 bases). The V end lost 5 bases, the J end lost 4 bases, and 15 bases lay between the germline ends. The length of the CDR3 is 15 residues. Germline loops: CDR1 MNHNY, CDR2 SVGAGI (reference sequence). The CDR3 spells CASSPEKGLYNEQFF. The CDR3 DNA is TGTGCCAGCAGTCCAGAGAAGGGGCTTTACAATGAGCAGTTCTTC.

The chain joins TRBV5-4 to TRBJ1-2; no definite D call. The V and J ends lost 4 bases and 3 bases respectively, with 4 bases between them. CDR3 length: 11 amino acids. CDR1 SGHNT and CDR2 YYREEE come from the germline V gene (reference sequence). The CDR3 sequence is CASSTDYGYTF. DNA of the CDR3: TGTGCCAGCAGCACTGACTATGGCTACACCTTC. Filled out from reference TRBV5-4 and TRBJ1-2, the complete variable domain reads ETGVTQSPTHLIKTRGQQVTLRCSSQSGHNTVSWYQQALGQGPQFIFQYYREEENGRGNFPPRFSGLQFPNYSSELNVNALELDDSALYLCASSTDYGYTFGSGTRLTVV.

The table lists this clone with a few counts. The J gene is TRBJ1-2, the V gene TRBV2; 10 bases fit TRBD1. There are 14 residues in the CDR3. Germline CDR1 is SNHLY and CDR2 is FYNNEI. Losses at the gene ends were 5 bases for V and 14 bases for J; bases not matched to a gene: 14. CDR3 loop: CASSMDRGVPRWTF. In nucleotides, the CDR3 is TGTGCCAGCAGTATGGACAGGGGGGTACCACGGTGGACCTTC.

This chain links TRBV27 with TRBJ2-2; D assignment may be TRBD1 or TRBD2 (5 bases each). CDR3 size: 13 residues. CDR1 MNHEY and CDR2 SMNVEV come from the germline V gene (reference sequence). V lost 9 bases and J lost 2, with 10 bases in between. The CDR3 sequence is CARGTPNTGELFF. The CDR3 DNA sequence: TGTGCCAGGGGGACGCCCAACACCGGGGAGCTGTTTTTT.

The table lists this clone with a few counts. V is TRBV6-4 and J is TRBJ2-1; TRBD2 agrees at 12 bases. Per the germline V gene, CDR1 is MRHNA and CDR2 is SNTAGT. There are 15 residues in the CDR3. V lost 3 bases, J lost 7 bases, and 4 bases stayed unmatched. CDR3 in amino acids: CASSEASGRANEQFF. In DNA form, the CDR3 reads TGTGCCAGCAGTGAGGCTAGCGGGAGGGCGAATGAGCAGTTCTTC.

The chain couples TRBV7-2 to TRBJ2-5, with D perhaps TRBD1 (6 bases). The CDR3 is 15 residues long. V was clipped by 3 bases and J by 5 bases, with 16 bases between them. CDR1 is SGHTA, CDR2 FQGNSA, per germline. Written as DNA, the CDR3 is TGTGCCAGCAGCTTTAGACAGGCCGGCGGGGAGACCCAGTACTTC. Translation gives CASSFRQAGGETQYF. Based on the CDR3 plus reference TRBV7-2 and TRBJ2-5, the full variable domain is GAGVSQSPSNKVTEKGKDVELRCDPISGHTALYWYRQSLGQGLEFLIYFQGNSAPDKSGLPSDRFSAERTGGSVSTLTIQRTQQEDSAVYLCASSFRQAGGETQYFGPGTRLLVL.

The J gene is TRBJ2-7, the V gene TRBV27; 8 bases map to TRBD1. This CDR3 comprises 16 residues. V was clipped by 4 bases and J by 6 bases; unmatched bases: 14. The germline CDR1 and CDR2 sequences are MNHEY and SMNVEV (reference sequence). In nucleotides, the CDR3 is TGTGCCAGCAGTTCCCACGGGACAGGAGGTTCGGGCGAGCAGTACTTC. Its translation is CASSSHGTGGSGEQYF.

The rearrangement uses TRBV5-1 and TRBJ1-5; no firm D call. The CDR3 covers 14 residues. V lost 0 bases and J 8 bases, leaving 12 bases between the germline ends. The germline V gene encodes CDR1 SGHRS and CDR2 YFSETQ. The DNA for the CDR3 is TGCGCCAGCAGCTTGGGGATGACGGGCGAGCCCCAGCATTTT. Protein: CASSLGMTGEPQHF.

The rearrangement links TRBV5-1 to TRBJ2-7; D might be TRBD1 or TRBD2, each matching 5 bases. V lost 3 bases, J lost 9 bases, and 22 bases lay in between. The CDR3 covers 15 residues. The germline V gene has CDR1 SGHRS and CDR2 YFSETQ. As DNA, the CDR3 is TGCGCCAGCAGCTCCCGGGACCCTGGGGAGATGGGGCAGTACTTC. Translated: CASSSRDPGEMGQYF.

This chain joins TRBV5-1 and TRBJ2-7, with D unclear. Between the trimmed V and J ends, which lost 0 bases and 7 bases, there was a span of 8 bases. Looked up from germline, CDR1 is SGHRS and CDR2 is YFSETQ. The CDR3 is 12 residues long. CDR3 in DNA: TGCGCCAGCAGCTTGGCCAGGCGGGAGCAGTACTTC. As protein: CASSLARREQYF.

This chain connects TRBV11-3 to TRBJ2-1; perhaps TRBD2 as D (6 bases). This CDR3 contains 18 residues. The V gene's germline CDR1 is SGHNT and CDR2 YENEEA. V was clipped by 3 bases and J by 3 bases, with 21 bases between them. CDR3 sequence (DNA): TGTGCCAGCAGCTTCGGTGGCGGGATAGGAGTCGGCTACAATGAGCAGTTCTTC. Encoded protein: CASSFGGGIGVGYNEQFF.